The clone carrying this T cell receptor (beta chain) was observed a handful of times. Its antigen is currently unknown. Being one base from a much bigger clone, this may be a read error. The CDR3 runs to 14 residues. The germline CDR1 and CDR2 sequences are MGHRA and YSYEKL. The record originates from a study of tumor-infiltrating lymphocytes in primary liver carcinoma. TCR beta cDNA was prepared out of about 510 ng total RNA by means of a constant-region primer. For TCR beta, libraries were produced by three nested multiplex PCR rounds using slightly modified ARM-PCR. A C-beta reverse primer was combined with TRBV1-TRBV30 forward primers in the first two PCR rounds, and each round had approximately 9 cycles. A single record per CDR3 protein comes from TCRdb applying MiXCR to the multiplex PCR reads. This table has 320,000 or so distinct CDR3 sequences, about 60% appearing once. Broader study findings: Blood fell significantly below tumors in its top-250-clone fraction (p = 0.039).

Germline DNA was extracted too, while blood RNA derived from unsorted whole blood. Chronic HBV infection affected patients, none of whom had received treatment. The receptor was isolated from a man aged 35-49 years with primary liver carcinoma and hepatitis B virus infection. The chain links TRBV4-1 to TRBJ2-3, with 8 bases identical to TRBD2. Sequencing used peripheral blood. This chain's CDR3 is CASSSSGPTGTQYF. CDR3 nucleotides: TGCGCCAGCAGCTCTAGCGGGCCCACAGGTACGCAGTATTTT.